This TCR beta chain came from a study of shared clonotypes between healthy human individuals. In the study overall: The donors, a couple of women and a few men, were aged 18 to 49. The plates for each donor numbered three CD4 naive, three CD4 memory, two CD8 naive and one CD8 memory. Study-wide points: Only a few donors were included, so the genetic and exposure-history diversity represented was limited. Rarefaction indicated that sorted-subset sequencing remained incomplete although depth was large.

Naive CD8 cells, CD45RO-negative and positively selected for CCR7, excluded terminally differentiated effector memory CD45RA+ cells. The length of the CDR3 is 15 residues. V was clipped by 3 bases and J by 4 bases, with 15 bases between them. Per germline, CDR1 LNHNV and CDR2 YYDKDF (reference sequence). Clones were sequenced by immunoSEQ multiplex PCR, and TCRdb holds only the in-frame ones, with some missing. The sample consists of about 2.2 million clones, roughly 95% of them appearing once. This clone appeared a single time. Its antigen is currently unknown. The TCR comes from a man aged 18 to 29 in good health. Some clones in this sample may be carry-over from other donors' samples. This chain links TRBV15 with TRBJ2-5; D not certain. The sample consisted of naive CD8+ T cells from PBMCs. The CDR3 reads CATSSYRGPSETQYF. The CDR3 nucleotides read TGTGCCACCAGCAGCTACAGAGGACCTTCAGAGACCCAGTACTTC.